This passage covers 19 T cell receptor beta chains from one sample sequenced in a study of tumor and adjacent non-tumor tissue in lung cancer. RNA was extracted from bulk tissue without any cell sorting. Three rounds of nested PCR, following a modified ARM-PCR protocol, produced the TCRbeta library. One entry per CDR3 protein, called by TCRdb with MiXCR from the multiplex PCR reads. The table records 200,000 or so distinct CDR3 sequences, about 76% of them present only once. Material: lung tumor tissue. The source of these receptors is a man aged 55 to 70 with non-small cell lung cancer.

This clonotype has only a few counts. With a much larger clone just one base away, this may be a read error. The chain is built from TRBV6-2 or TRBV6-3 and TRBJ2-1; TRBD1 agrees at 8 bases. J gave up 8 bases and V 6 bases, and 12 bases lay outside the gene matches. There are 15 residues in the CDR3. The germline gives CDR1 MNHEY, CDR2 SVGEGT. For the CDR3, the DNA is TGTGCCAGCAGGACCTTGGGACAGGTATGGCATGAGCAGTTCTTC. Amino acid sequence: CASRTLGQVWHEQFF.

As concerns this clonotype: An end of the junction does not agree with germline; a read error may underlie this. V is TRBV11-1 and J is TRBJ2-1, with 8 bases fitting TRBD1. This CDR3 spans 21 amino acids. The germline V gene encodes CDR1 SGHAT and CDR2 FQDESV (reference sequence). The CDR3 nucleotides read TGTGCCAGTAGCTTAGCTTGGGGCAGGGGGCTTAGACGAAGCTCCTACAATGAGAAGTTCTTC. Its translation: CASSLAWGRGLRRSSYNEKFF.

The chain couples TRBV5-4 to TRBJ2-3; a weak D match, TRBD1 (6 bases). V gave up 2 bases and J gave up 1 base, with 11 bases separating them. This CDR3 comprises 15 residues. Germline loops: CDR1 SGHNT, CDR2 YYREEE (reference sequence). CDR3 in amino acids: CASSLVGAGTDTQYF. DNA of the CDR3: TGTGCCAGCAGCTTAGTGGGGGCGGGCACAGATACGCAGTATTTT.

With respect to this clonotype: This sequence may be a read error, since a much larger clone differs from it by one base. This is likely a read error, given that the CDR3 carries no conserved phenylalanine or tryptophan at its end. The V and J genes are TRBV20-1 and TRBJ1-1; D call uncertain. The length of the CDR3 is 11 residues. Germline CDR1 reads DFQATT; CDR2 reads SNEGSKA (reference sequence). Trimming removed 1 base from V and 6 bases from J, with 6 bases in between. The CDR3 sequence is CSARGGPEAFL. Written as DNA, the CDR3 is TGCAGTGCTAGAGGTGGCCCTGAAGCTTTCTTG.

Comments on this clonotype: The junction departs from germline at one end; a sequencing error may be responsible. This chain joins TRBV28 and TRBJ2-7, with TRBD1 as a possible D gene (6 bases). The V gene's germline CDR1 is MDHEN and CDR2 SYDVKM. The length of the CDR3 is 13 residues. The CDR3 spells CASQTGHSYERYF. DNA of the CDR3: TGTGCCAGCCAGACGGGACACTCCTACGAGCGGTACTTC.

A single count supports this clonotype. The genes are TRBV24-1 and TRBJ1-5, with no clear D. Between the trimmed V and J ends, which lost 6 bases and 6 bases, there was a span of 8 bases. The V gene's germline CDR1 is KGHDR and CDR2 SFDVKD. This CDR3 contains 12 residues. CDR3 sequence (DNA): TGTGCCACCAGTATATTCGGTCAGCCCCAGCATTTT. Encoded protein: CATSIFGQPQHF.

With regard to this clonotype: The CDR3 does not end in the conserved phenylalanine or tryptophan, so this is likely a read error. The V call is TRBV20-1, the J call TRBJ2-7; no clear D. Germline lookup yields CDR1 DFQATT and CDR2 SNEGSKA (reference sequence). The CDR3 covers 13 residues. The CDR3 region is CSARTVNSYEQYL. The DNA for the CDR3 is TGCAGTGCTAGGACGGTAAACTCCTACGAACAGTACTTG.

This clonotype was found once. A much larger clone is a single base away; this may be a read error. The chain uses TRBV4-2 and TRBJ1-6; D is perhaps TRBD1 (6 bases). The CDR3 sequence is 15 residues long. Germline assignment: CDR1 LGHNA and CDR2 YNFKEQ. CDR3 protein: CASRFLQGDFSRLHF. The CDR3 coding sequence is TGTGCCAGCAGGTTCCTACAGGGAGACTTCTCACGCCTCCACTTT.

This clonotype was seen ten or more times. The chain couples TRBV20-1 to TRBJ2-1, with 9 nucleotides matching TRBD2. The germline CDR1 and CDR2 sequences are DFQATT and SNEGSKA (reference sequence). The ends lost 0 bases at V and 9 bases at J; junction bases unmatched: 9. The CDR3 consists of 15 residues. The CDR3 nucleotides read TGCAGTGCTAGAGATCCCCTAGCGGGGAGGGTTGAGCAGTTCTTC. Encoded protein: CSARDPLAGRVEQFF.

The chain uses TRBV11-2 and TRBJ2-7; D uncertain. The CDR3 has 14 amino acids. Germline V gene lookup returns CDR1 SGHAT and CDR2 FQNNGV. Trimming took 1 base from V and 3 from J, leaving 10 bases between them. CDR3 coding DNA: TGTGCCAGCAGCTTAGGATTTAGCTACTACGAGCAGTACTTC. Amino acid sequence: CASSLGFSYYEQYF.

CDR3 region: CASLKEETQYF. The DNA of the CDR3 is TGTGCCAGCTTGAAGGAAGAGACCCAGTACTTC. The J gene is TRBJ2-5, the V gene TRBV25-1; no clear D. The V end lost 8 bases, the J end lost 3 bases, and 7 bases lay between the germline ends. The CDR3 totals 11 residues. In germline, CDR1 is MGHDK, CDR2 SYGVNS.

As concerns this clonotype: A single base separates this from a much larger clone, so it may be a read error. The chain uses TRBV6-1 and TRBJ1-1; D is ambiguous. This CDR3 spans 14 amino acids. The germline gives CDR1 MNHNS, CDR2 SASEGT. The CDR3 DNA follows: TGTGACAGCACTCGACCAAAGGGCGTCACTGAAGCTTTCTTT. The encoded protein is CDSTRPKGVTEAFF.

About this clonotype itself: Relative to the germline gene, one junction end is altered; a read error may explain this. The rearrangement uses TRBV20-1 and TRBJ2-7; 7 nucleotides agree with TRBD2. This CDR3 spans 18 amino acids. The V gene's germline CDR1 is DFQATT and CDR2 SNEGSKA (reference sequence). Here the CDR3 reads CSASKRACGSPVAYVQYF. The CDR3 DNA is TGCAGTGCCTCCAAGCGGGCTTGCGGGAGTCCGGTGGCCTACGTGCAGTACTTC.

This clonotype was recorded a few times. At one of its ends the junction is not consistent with the germline gene, which may arise from a read error. The V call is TRBV20-1, the J call TRBJ2-7, with 9 bases that match TRBD2. CDR1 and CDR2 (germline): DFQATT, SNEGSKA (reference sequence). The CDR3 totals 14 residues. This CDR3 reads CTALTSGFSYEQYF. The CDR3 DNA follows: TGCACTGCTTTGACTAGCGGCTTCTCCTACGAGCAGTACTTC.

This clonotype was counted a single time. The junction and the germline gene differ at one end; a read error may be behind it. J is TRBJ2-3 and V is TRBV6-1; TRBD1 agrees at 7 bases. CDR1 is MNHNS and CDR2 is SASEGT in the germline V gene. The CDR3 is 15 amino acids. The CDR3 nucleotides are TGTGCCAGCAGTGAGACAGGGCTGAGGACAGATACGCAGTATTTC. Encoded protein: CASSETGLRTDTQYF.

In regard to this clonotype: An end of the junction does not agree with germline; a read error may underlie this. This chain joins TRBV20-1 and TRBJ2-7; D perhaps matches TRBD2 (6 bases). This CDR3 comprises 14 residues. Germline V lookup: CDR1 DFQATT, CDR2 SNEGSKA (reference sequence). CDR3 DNA sequence: TGCAGTGTATTCTCGCGACTAGGAGCCTACGAGCATTACTTC. Residues: CSVFSRLGAYEHYF.

Note on this clonotype: Its ends do not fully match the called genes, so a read error is possible. The chain couples TRBV6-1 to TRBJ1-5; TRBD1 aligns across 9 bases. This CDR3 is 15 amino acids long. Germline V gene data show CDR1 as MNHNS and CDR2 as SASEGT. The CDR3: CASSPDRGCNQPKHF. CDR3 coding DNA: TGTGCCAGCAGTCCGGACAGGGGATGCAATCAGCCCAAGCATTTT.

Points on this clonotype: The CDR3 does not end in the conserved phenylalanine or tryptophan, so this is likely a read error. This chain connects TRBV5-5 to TRBJ2-7; 7 bases fit TRBD1. This CDR3 comprises 15 residues. In germline, CDR1 is SGHKS, CDR2 YYEKEE (reference sequence). The CDR3 loop reads CVSSLGGPRRREQYY. The DNA for the CDR3 is TGTGTCAGCAGCTTAGGGGGCCCCCGGAGGAGGGAGCAGTACTAC.

Comments on this clonotype: It may be a read error: a sequence one base away is much more abundant. V gene TRBV4-2 combines with J gene TRBJ2-5; D possibly corresponds to TRBD1 (5 bases). CDR3 length: 14 residues. Germline V gene data show CDR1 as LGHNA and CDR2 as YNFKEQ. V was shortened by 3 bases and J by 3 bases, with 11 bases between the two germline ends. In nucleotides, the CDR3 is TGTGCCAGCAGCCATGATGACAGTAAAGAGACCCAGTACTTC. Translation gives CASSHDDSKETQYF.